The present entry profiles one TCR beta chain with its context. With 2 bases removed from V and 4 bases from J, the gap between germline ends came to 9 bases. This CDR3 has 13 amino acids. The germline gives CDR1 WNHNN, CDR2 SYGVQD (reference sequence). Clones were sequenced by immunoSEQ multiplex PCR, and TCRdb holds only the in-frame ones, with some missing. The sample gives approximately 130,000 clones, roughly four fifths of which show up once; 7.9% is in the top ten. These data originate in a study of blood T cell repertoires in COVID-19. Sample: peripheral blood. The source is a human donor in a cohort sampled during active COVID-19. This rearrangement joins TRBV10-1 to TRBJ2-7; D is perhaps TRBD1 (6 bases). The CDR3 region has the DNA TGCGCCAGCAGTGAGGGGCAGGGGTACGAGCAGTACTTC. Encoded protein: CASSEGQGYEQYF.